These 23 T cell receptor beta chains came from one sample sequenced in a study of patients and donors after allogeneic stem cell transplantation. TCRdb analysed the RT-PCR reads with MiXCR anew, one entry per CDR3 protein. The data show approximately 61,000 distinct CDR3 sequences, about an eighth seen once. Sequencing was done on a sample of blood, either unsorted or a sorted T cell fraction (not recorded which). The receptor set was obtained from a human donor who was either an allogeneic HSCT recipient or a stem cell or donor lymphocyte infusion donor (not recorded which). It is not recorded whose cells these are; they may come from a transplant donor.

This sequence joins TRBV11-2 and TRBJ2-1; TRBD2 might be the D (5 bases). The germline V and J ends were trimmed by 0 bases and 3 bases, with 9 bases remaining between them. CDR3 length: 15 amino acids. Looked up from germline, CDR1 is SGHAT and CDR2 is FQNNGV. This CDR3 is CASSLDTGGYNEQFF. In DNA form, the CDR3 reads TGTGCCAGCAGCTTAGATACCGGAGGCTACAATGAGCAGTTCTTC.

This clonotype was detected a few times. The genes are TRBV11-2 and TRBJ2-5; D call uncertain. CDR1 and CDR2 (germline): SGHAT, FQNNGV. The ends were cut back, 4 bases at V and 5 bases at J, with 8 bases in the middle. The CDR3 loop spans 12 amino acids. CDR3 in DNA: TGTGCCAGCAGCTGGGAAGAGGAGACCCAGTACTTC. Translation gives CASSWEEETQYF.

This clonotype occurred many times. The chain combines TRBV12-3 or TRBV12-4 with TRBJ1-5, with TRBD1 as a possible D gene (5 bases). Between the trimmed V and J ends, which lost 6 bases and 7 bases, there was a span of 13 bases. The length of the CDR3 is 13 residues. The CDR3 DNA sequence: TGTGCCAGCAGCTCAGGGATAGAACAGCCCCAGCATTTT. Its protein product is CASSSGIEQPQHF.

In its sample, this clonotype was seen once. This may be a read error, as it is one base from a much larger clone. The chain combines TRBV4-2 with TRBJ1-5; D unresolved. V lost 4 bases, J lost 10 bases, and 17 bases lay in between. The germline CDR1 and CDR2 sequences are LGHNA and YNFKEQ. The CDR3 extends over 14 amino acids. In DNA, the CDR3 is TGTGCCAGCAGCCGAGATTACGGGCTGATACCCCAGCATTTT. Translated, it gives CASSRDYGLIPQHF.

This clonotype was observed a handful of times. The J gene is TRBJ2-5, the V gene TRBV6-5; a weak D match, TRBD2 (6 bases). Trimming removed 2 bases from V and 3 bases from J, with 10 bases in between. The CDR3 length is 14 residues. Germline assignment: CDR1 MNHEY and CDR2 SVGAGI. In DNA form, the CDR3 reads TGTGCCAGCAGTTACATCGCGGGAAAAGAGACCCAGTACTTC. Its protein product is CASSYIAGKETQYF.

This clonotype has just a few counts. The chain has TRBV6-5 and TRBJ2-2; TRBD1 is a possible D gene (5 bases). Germline V CDR1 and CDR2: MNHEY, SVGAGI. Trimming pared 8 bases from V and 5 bases from J, leaving 9 bases between. The CDR3 runs to 12 residues. CDR3 in amino acids: CASGRDTGELFF. CDR3 nucleotides: TGTGCCAGCGGCAGGGATACCGGGGAGCTGTTTTTT.

The sample holds many counts of this clonotype. The chain combines TRBV5-1 with TRBJ1-2; D remains ambiguous. In germline, CDR1 is SGHRS, CDR2 YFSETQ. The V end was cut by 5 bases, the J end by 1 base, with 6 bases between. The CDR3 consists of 12 residues. Here the CDR3 DNA reads TGCGCCAGCAGAACGGATAACTATGGCTACACCTTC. It codes for CASRTDNYGYTF.

This clonotype was observed a few times. The V call is TRBV29-1, the J call TRBJ2-1; D gene uncertain. V lost 7 bases, J lost 4 bases, and 5 bases lay in between. The CDR3 runs 10 residues. In germline, CDR1 is SQVTM, CDR2 ANQGSEA. CDR3 in DNA: TGCAGCGCGGAATACAATGAGCAGTTCTTC. As protein: CSAEYNEQFF.

In regard to this clonotype: A much larger clone lies a single base off, so this may be a read error. This sequence joins TRBV5-5 and TRBJ2-1, with TRBD2 matching over 10 bases. Germline V gene data show CDR1 as SGHKS and CDR2 as YYEKEE (reference sequence). This CDR3 spans 15 amino acids. The CDR3 loop reads CTSSLLAGVRNEQFF. The CDR3 DNA follows: TGTACCAGCAGCCTCCTAGCGGGAGTGAGGAATGAGCAGTTCTTC.

The rearrangement uses TRBV5-6 and TRBJ2-7; D is unresolved. Trimming pared 2 bases from V and 6 bases from J, leaving 12 bases between. The V gene's germline CDR1 is SGHDT and CDR2 YYEEEE. This CDR3 has 13 amino acids. The CDR3 protein is CASSFGRFTEQYF. As DNA, the CDR3 is TGTGCCAGCAGCTTCGGACGGTTCACCGAGCAGTACTTC.

This clonotype has only a few counts. This chain links TRBV29-1 with TRBJ2-2; 14 bases map to TRBD2. The V gene's germline CDR1 is SQVTM and CDR2 ANQGSEA. With 7 bases clipped from V and 4 bases from J, the junction kept 14 bases outside the gene matches. This CDR3 is 18 amino acids long. CDR3 sequence: CSAQRGTSGSGITGELFF. The CDR3 DNA is TGCAGCGCTCAACGCGGGACTAGCGGGAGTGGGATCACCGGGGAGCTGTTTTTT.

The CDR3 nucleotides are TGCGCCAGCAGCACGCCGGGACAGGGGAGCACAGATACGCAGTATTTT. This codes for CASSTPGQGSTDTQYF. The rearrangement uses TRBV10-1 and TRBJ2-3, with 10 bases matching TRBD1. CDR1 and CDR2 from the germline V gene are WNHNN and SYGVQD (reference sequence). The CDR3 length is 16 residues. V shed 6 bases, J shed 0 bases, and the junction held 6 bases outside the gene matches.

This clonotype was detected a few times. The V and J genes are TRBV12-3 or TRBV12-4 and TRBJ2-1; 7 nucleotides line up with TRBD2. CDR3 length: 15 residues. J gave up 3 bases and V 6 bases, and 8 bases lay outside the gene matches. CDR3 loop: CASRSSGAGYNEQFF. The CDR3 DNA sequence: TGTGCCAGCAGATCTAGCGGAGCGGGCTACAATGAGCAGTTCTTC.

In this sample, this clonotype turned up many times. The junction and the germline gene differ at one end; a read error may be behind it. This chain links TRBV9 with TRBJ1-1, with D perhaps matching TRBD1 (5 bases). The CDR3 length is 14 residues. CDR1 and CDR2 (germline): SGDLS, YYNGEE. CDR3 nucleotides: TGTGCCAGCACAAGGGGCTCTGCGAACGCTGAAGCTTTCTTT. This sequence encodes CASTRGSANAEAFF.

The chain combines TRBV4-2 with TRBJ2-5, with 7 bases fitting TRBD2. The germline V gene has CDR1 LGHNA and CDR2 YNFKEQ. V gave up 2 bases and J gave up 3 bases; unmatched junction bases: 12. The CDR3 spans 17 residues. The CDR3 nucleotides are TGTGCCAGCAGCCAACTGGTGGCTAGCGGAGAAGAAGAGACCCAGTACTTC. Its translation is CASSQLVASGEEETQYF.

This clonotype was counted ten times or more. The rearrangement joins TRBV9 to TRBJ1-4; 9 bases align to TRBD1. Per the germline V gene, CDR1 is SGDLS and CDR2 is YYNGEE. Losses at the gene ends were 2 bases for V and 5 bases for J; bases not matched to a gene: 4. CDR3 length: 15 residues. In DNA form, the CDR3 reads TGTGCCAGCAGCGTTGGACAGGGGCTCAATGAAAAACTGTTTTTT. Its translation: CASSVGQGLNEKLFF.

This rearrangement joins TRBV7-6 to TRBJ2-1; 9 bases align to TRBD2. The germline V gene has CDR1 SGHVS and CDR2 FNYEAQ. The trim removed 2 bases at V and 5 bases at J, leaving 4 bases unmatched. This CDR3 is 15 amino acids long. The CDR3 here is CASSLSGRSNNEQFF. CDR3 in DNA: TGTGCCAGCAGCTTAAGCGGGAGGTCAAACAATGAGCAGTTCTTC.

A few counts support this clonotype. The V and J genes are TRBV2 and TRBJ2-7; D is possibly TRBD1 (5 bases). This CDR3 has 13 amino acids. Trimming removed 8 bases from V and 0 bases from J, with 11 bases in between. Germline CDR1 SNHLY, CDR2 FYNNEI. CDR3 in amino acids: CASDGASSYEQYF. The CDR3, as DNA: TGTGCCAGCGATGGGGCCAGCTCCTACGAGCAGTACTTC.

J is TRBJ2-5 and V is TRBV5-1; D not certain. The CDR3 spans 14 residues. Between the trimmed V and J ends, which lost 0 bases and 2 bases, there was a span of 8 bases. Per germline, CDR1 SGHRS and CDR2 YFSETQ. The CDR3 DNA sequence: TGCGCCAGCAGCTTGGAGGTGGGACAAGAGACCCAGTACTTC. This encodes CASSLEVGQETQYF.

V and J are TRBV3-1 and TRBJ2-7, with a possible D match to TRBD1 (6 bases). Between the trimmed V and J ends, which lost 4 bases and 5 bases, there was a span of 18 bases. CDR3 length: 15 residues. The germline CDR1 and CDR2 sequences are LGHDT and YNNKEL (reference sequence). The CDR3 DNA reads TGTGCCAGCAGCCCCCTGACAGGCTTAGTGCACGAGCAGTACTTC. It codes for CASSPLTGLVHEQYF.

This clonotype was counted ten times or more. The gene calls are TRBV11-3 and TRBJ1-2, with D hard to call. Trimming pared 5 bases from V and 8 bases from J, leaving 18 bases between. Looked up from germline, CDR1 is SGHNT and CDR2 is YENEEA. The CDR3 is 14 residues long. The CDR3 DNA is TGTGCCAGCAGCCCGCTAGTCGGGTTAGGGGGCTACACCTTC. This encodes CASSPLVGLGGYTF.

This clonotype was recorded a few times. The genes are TRBV19 and TRBJ1-5, with D unclear. Germline V lookup: CDR1 LNHDA, CDR2 SQIVND (reference sequence). V shed 5 bases and J shed 9 bases, with 17 bases lying between them. The CDR3 sequence is 14 residues long. CDR3 sequence reads: CASSDFGSPGPQHF. CDR3 sequence (DNA): TGTGCCAGTAGTGACTTCGGTTCTCCCGGGCCCCAGCATTTT.

V usage is TRBV30 and J usage is TRBJ1-3, with D unresolved. CDR3 size: 11 residues. CDR1 GTSNPN and CDR2 SVGIG come from the germline V gene (reference sequence). V was cut by 3 bases and J by 4 bases, with 4 bases left in between. The CDR3 loop is CAWRSGNTIYF. The CDR3 nucleotides are TGTGCCTGGAGATCCGGAAACACCATATATTTT.